This entry lists 6 T cell receptor beta chains sequenced from one sample in a study of monozygotic twins with inflammatory bowel disease. TCRdb reworked the 5' RACE reads into one entry per CDR3 protein, no DNA. The table gives approximately 150,000 distinct CDR3 sequences; the top ten clones make up 2% to 3% of it. Sequenced input: blood. The receptors come from a human donor with ulcerative colitis or Crohn's disease, or a healthy co-twin of an affected twin (not recorded which).

The chain has TRBV6-2 or TRBV6-3 and TRBJ1-1. In germline, CDR1 is MNHEY, CDR2 SVGEGT. The CDR3 extends over 16 amino acids. This CDR3 is CASRDRDSRWDTEAFF.

The chain couples TRBV7-2 to TRBJ2-7; absent DNA, TCRdb's TRBD2 call cannot be checked. CDR3 size: 14 residues. Germline V CDR1 and CDR2: SGHTA, FQGNSA. The CDR3 here is CASSWGAEPHEQYF.

This chain uses TRBV7-2 with TRBJ2-7; TCRdb reports TRBD1, a call that lacks DNA to check it against. The CDR3 is 15 residues long. Germline CDR1 SGHTA, CDR2 FQGNSA. CDR3 sequence: CASGPAPASSYEQYF.

The rearrangement links TRBV6-6 to TRBJ1-2; TCRdb's D gene call, TRBD1, goes unchecked for lack of DNA. The V gene's germline CDR1 is MNHNY and CDR2 SVGAGI (reference sequence). The CDR3 has 13 residues. CDR3 residues: CASSLQEVDGYTF.

The chain combines TRBV29-1 with TRBJ1-4. Germline V CDR1 and CDR2: SQVTM, ANQGSEA. The CDR3 is made up of 13 amino acids. The CDR3 protein is CSVAEGTNEKLFF.

This chain connects TRBV19 to TRBJ1-2; TCRdb reports TRBD1, a call that lacks DNA to check it against. Germline V gives CDR1 LNHDA, CDR2 SQIVND (reference sequence). The CDR3 length is 14 residues. The CDR3 sequence is CASSMGGAGYGYTF.